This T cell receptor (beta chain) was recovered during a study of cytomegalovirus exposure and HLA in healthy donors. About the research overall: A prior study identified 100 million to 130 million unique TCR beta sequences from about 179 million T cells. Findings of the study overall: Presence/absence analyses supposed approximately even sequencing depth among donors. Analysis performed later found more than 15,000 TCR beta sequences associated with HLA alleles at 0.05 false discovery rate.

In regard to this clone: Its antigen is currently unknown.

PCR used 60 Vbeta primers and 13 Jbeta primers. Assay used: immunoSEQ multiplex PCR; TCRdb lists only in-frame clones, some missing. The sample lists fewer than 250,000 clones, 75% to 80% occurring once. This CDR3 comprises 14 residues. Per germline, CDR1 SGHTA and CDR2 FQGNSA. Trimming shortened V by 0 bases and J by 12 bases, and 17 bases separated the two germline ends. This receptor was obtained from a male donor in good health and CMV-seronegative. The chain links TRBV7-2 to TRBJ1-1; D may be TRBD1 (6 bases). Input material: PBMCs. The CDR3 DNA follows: TGTGCCAGCAGCTTAGCGCATACGGACAGAATCCCTTTCTTT. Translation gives CASSLAHTDRIPFF.